The rows below give T cell receptor beta chains drawn from one sample of a study of early T cells in non-severe SARS-CoV-2 infection. TCRdb re-called the 5' RACE reads with MiXCR, one entry per CDR3 protein. This sample has roughly 34,000 distinct CDR3 sequences, with 4.7% found just once. Sequencing was carried out using whole blood. Receptors originate from an adult who was a healthcare worker with PCR-confirmed SARS-CoV-2 infection or an uninfected control (not recorded which). Each CDR3 is given with its conserved first and last residue. D genes are given only for firm matches. Clone sizes are given selectively: once, few, many, or a class where the clone is expanded.

CDR3aa	CDR3nt	abundance	j_gene	d_gene	v_gene
CASSLWVSQSSGNTIYF	TGTGCCAGCAGCTTATGGGTCAGTCAGAGCTCTGGAAACACCATATATTTT	NA	TRBJ1-3	NA	TRBV7-8
CASSLPPRLAGRTDTQYF	TGTGCCAGCAGCTTACCCCCCCGGCTAGCGGGGAGGACAGATACGCAGTATTTT	few	TRBJ2-3	TRBD2	TRBV7-9
CSARVGSGANVLTF	TGCAGTGCTAGGGTTGGCTCTGGGGCCAACGTCCTGACTTTC	many	TRBJ2-6	NA	TRBV20-1
CSAWGLAGSTGELFF	TGCAGTGCTTGGGGACTAGCGGGGAGCACCGGGGAGCTGTTTTTT	NA	TRBJ2-2	TRBD2	TRBV20-1
CASSLIKPYNSPLHF	TGTGCCAGCAGCTTAATAAAGCCCTATAATTCACCCCTCCACTTT	few	TRBJ1-6	NA	TRBV7-2
CASSLGTRGYEQYF	TGTGCCAGCAGTCTCGGGACACGGGGGTACGAGCAGTACTTC	NA	TRBJ2-7	NA	TRBV6-5
CASRRAGGPQETQYF	TGTGCCAGCAGGAGAGCGGGGGGGCCGCAAGAGACCCAGTACTTC	many	TRBJ2-5	TRBD2	TRBV28
CATSRDLGASSYNSPLHF	TGTGCCACCAGCAGAGATCTCGGGGCGAGCTCCTATAATTCACCCCTCCACTTT	NA	TRBJ1-6	NA	TRBV15
CSALTELNTEAFF	TGCAGCGCTCTGACAGAACTGAACACTGAAGCTTTCTTT	many	TRBJ1-1	NA	TRBV29-1
CASSATSGEVDTQYF	TGTGCCAGCAGCGCAACTAGCGGGGAGGTAGATACGCAGTATTTT	many	TRBJ2-3	TRBD2	TRBV11-2
CSASPLGSSGNTIYF	TGCAGTGCTAGTCCTTTGGGGAGCTCTGGAAACACCATATATTTT	few	TRBJ1-3	NA	TRBV20-1
CAITGGGFYNEQFF	TGTGCCATCACCGGGGGGGGCTTCTACAATGAGCAGTTCTTC	many	TRBJ2-1	TRBD2	TRBV6-1
CASSLMRGGPQETQYF	TGTGCCAGCAGCTTAATGAGGGGAGGTCCACAAGAGACCCAGTACTTC	NA	TRBJ2-5	NA	TRBV7-9
CASSEAGTGGVRGYTF	TGTGCCAGCAGTGAAGCGGGGACAGGGGGCGTACGTGGCTACACCTTC	many	TRBJ1-2	TRBD1	TRBV2
CASEVTSGADTQYF	TGCGCCAGCGAGGTGACAAGCGGTGCAGATACGCAGTATTTT	NA	TRBJ2-3	NA	TRBV5-1
CASSLGQGSQQYF	TGTGCCAGCAGTTTGGGACAGGGCTCCCAGCAGTACTTC	few	TRBJ2-7	TRBD1	TRBV28
CASSLGQPQETQYF	TGTGCCAGCAGCTTGGGACAGCCCCAAGAGACCCAGTACTTC	few	TRBJ2-5	TRBD1	TRBV7-2
CASSSAGTGGIEQYF	TGCGCCAGCAGCTCGGCCGGGACAGGGGGCATCGAGCAGTACTTC	NA	TRBJ2-7	TRBD1	TRBV5-1
CASGGETQYF	TGTGCCAGCGGGGGGGAGACCCAGTACTTC	NA	TRBJ2-5	NA	TRBV7-2
CSARDPRRANPYEQYF	TGCAGTGCTAGAGACCCCAGGAGGGCCAACCCCTACGAGCAGTACTTC	NA	TRBJ2-7	NA	TRBV20-1
CASSIAGNLHQPQHF	TGTGCCAGTAGTATAGCAGGGAATCTTCATCAGCCCCAGCATTTT	many	TRBJ1-5	NA	TRBV19
CASSLAPPGDTQYF	TGTGCCAGCAGCTTAGCTCCCCCCGGGGATACGCAGTATTTT	many	TRBJ2-3	NA	TRBV11-2
CASSKPGTASIGSPLHF	TGTGCCAGTAGTAAGCCCGGGACCGCTAGCATTGGTTCACCCCTCCACTTT	many	TRBJ1-6	NA	TRBV19
CAWSGTSRRNEQFF	TGTGCCTGGAGCGGGACTAGCCGTCGGAATGAGCAGTTCTTC	NA	TRBJ2-1	TRBD2	TRBV30
CASSPSKSIYNSPLHF	TGTGCCAGCAGCCCAAGCAAGTCTATCTATAATTCACCCCTCCACTTT	many	TRBJ1-6	NA	TRBV7-6
CASREAGVNTGELFF	TGTGCCAGCAGGGAAGCGGGGGTAAACACCGGGGAGCTGTTTTTT	NA	TRBJ2-2	TRBD2	TRBV6-1
CASSVDRADTQYF	TGTGCCAGCAGCGTAGATCGGGCGGATACGCAGTATTTT	NA	TRBJ2-3	NA	TRBV9
CSAREGSETQYF	TGCAGTGCTAGAGAAGGCTCGGAGACCCAGTACTTC	few	TRBJ2-5	NA	TRBV20-1
CAWSVPDRGKNEQFF	TGTGCCTGGAGTGTACCGGACAGGGGGAAGAATGAGCAGTTCTTC	few	TRBJ2-1	TRBD1	TRBV30
CASSPGQGNEKLFF	TGTGCCAGCAGCCCGGGACAGGGTAATGAAAAACTGTTTTTT	many	TRBJ1-4	TRBD1	TRBV7-9
CASSNSATPGSCFF	NA	many	TRBJ2-2	NA	TRBV21-1
CASSAFEQGTMNTEAFF	TGTGCCAGCAGCGCCTTCGAACAGGGGACCATGAACACTGAAGCTTTCTTT	many	TRBJ1-1	TRBD1	TRBV9